The following is a T cell receptor beta chain sequence with its context. The target antigen is unknown. The data are from a study of blood T cell dynamics during melanoma immunotherapy. Study conclusions and caveats: It remained unknown if the driving T cell clones were melanoma-specific.

The V gene's germline CDR1 is SGHKS and CDR2 YYEKEE (reference sequence). The V gene lost 4 bases and the J gene lost 0 bases, with 14 bases spanning the gap. This CDR3 region has 16 residues. Assay: immunoSEQ multiplex PCR; the TCRdb copy retains only in-frame clones and omits some. The repertoire holds more than 6,000 clones, with roughly 83% as singletons. Time point given: pre-treatment baseline. This specimen consisted of blood, obtained from a patient treated with checkpoint blockade. The clonotype comes from a human donor with melanoma. Some clones in this sample may be carry-over from other donors' samples. The chain joins TRBV5-5 to TRBJ1-3, with a possible D match to TRBD1 (5 bases). The CDR3 DNA reads as TGTGCCAGCAGCCAAGAGACCAGGGTCTCTGGAAACACCATATATTTT. This sequence encodes CASSQETRVSGNTIYF.